These T cell receptor beta chains were read from a single sample in a study of T cell repertoires in cytomegalovirus infection. Using its own MiXCR run on the reads, TCRdb lists one record per CDR3 protein. The table lists approximately 630,000 distinct CDR3 sequences, about 24% of them singletons. Sequenced input: CD8+ T cells from PBMCs. The receptors shown here come from a human donor in good health (CMV status not recorded). Some clones in this sample may be carry-over from other donors' samples. CDR3s include the opening cysteine and the closing phenylalanine or tryptophan. The D gene is left open where the match is weak. Size tells how often a clone was seen (once, few, many) or the class of an expanded clone, and some rows leave it out.

V gene: TRBV28; clone size: NA; J gene: TRBJ1-1; D gene: TRBD1; CDR3 DNA: TGTGCCAGCAGTTTTACAGGGGGTATTGCTTTCTTT; CDR3 protein: CASSFTGGIAFF
V gene: TRBV20-1; clone size: few; J gene: TRBJ2-5; D gene: NA; CDR3 DNA: TGCAGTGCTAGTGTCCCGGGACTTCAAGAGACCCAGTACTTC; CDR3 protein: CSASVPGLQETQYF
V gene: TRBV11-3; clone size: NA; J gene: TRBJ1-5; D gene: TRBD1; CDR3 DNA: TGTGCCAGCAGCCTCTGGACAGGGGTGAATCAGCCCCAGCATTTT; CDR3 protein: CASSLWTGVNQPQHF
V gene: TRBV28; clone size: few; J gene: TRBJ1-1; D gene: TRBD1; CDR3 DNA: TGTGCCAGCTACACCCATGGGAACAGGGGACGCACTGAAGCTTTCTTT; CDR3 protein: CASYTHGNRGRTEAFF
V gene: TRBV15; clone size: NA; J gene: TRBJ2-2; D gene: TRBD1; CDR3 DNA: TGTGCCACCAGCACTCGGGACAGGGGCTTTAGCCACACCGGGGAGCTGTTTTTT; CDR3 protein: CATSTRDRGFSHTGELFF
V gene: TRBV7-2; clone size: many; J gene: TRBJ2-5; D gene: NA; CDR3 DNA: TGTGCCAGCAGTTCAAGGCAGACTCAAGAGACCCAGTACTTC; CDR3 protein: CASSSRQTQETQYF
V gene: TRBV20-1; clone size: NA; J gene: TRBJ1-2; D gene: TRBD1; CDR3 DNA: TGCAGTGCTAGAGATCGCTCCCGAACAGGGGGCCTATATGGCTACACCTTC; CDR3 protein: CSARDRSRTGGLYGYTF
V gene: TRBV14; clone size: once; J gene: TRBJ2-1; D gene: TRBD1; CDR3 DNA: TGTGCCAGCAGCCACTTCGGGACAGCATCCTACAATGAGCAGTTCTTC; CDR3 protein: CASSHFGTASYNEQFF
V gene: TRBV12-3/TRBV12-4; clone size: many; J gene: TRBJ1-1; D gene: NA; CDR3 DNA: TGTGCCAGCAGTTTAATACCAGGGGCGAACACTGAAGCTTTCTTT; CDR3 protein: CASSLIPGANTEAFF
V gene: TRBV6-5; clone size: NA; J gene: TRBJ1-1; D gene: NA; CDR3 DNA: TGTGCCAGCAGTTCAGACCCCGGCGGTCCTGAAGCTTTCTTT; CDR3 protein: CASSSDPGGPEAFF
V gene: TRBV7-3; clone size: many; J gene: TRBJ1-6; D gene: NA; CDR3 DNA: TGTGCCAGCAGTCAAGGGACTGGGGGATATAATTCACCCCTCCACTTT; CDR3 protein: CASSQGTGGYNSPLHF
V gene: TRBV25-1; clone size: few; J gene: TRBJ1-5; D gene: NA; CDR3 DNA: TGTGCCAGCAGCCCGGAGGGGTTCCATCAGCCCCAGCATTTT; CDR3 protein: CASSPEGFHQPQHF
V gene: TRBV27; clone size: few; J gene: TRBJ2-1; D gene: NA; CDR3 DNA: TGTGCCAGCAGTTTTTTTTCCGGACCCCCCGGTTGGGATGAGCAGTTCTTC; CDR3 protein: CASSFFSGPPGWDEQFF
V gene: TRBV12-3/TRBV12-4; clone size: many; J gene: TRBJ1-4; D gene: TRBD1; CDR3 DNA: TGTGCCAGCAGTTCTCCGGACAGGTATAATGAAAAACTGTTTTTT; CDR3 protein: CASSSPDRYNEKLFF